This paragraph reports one T cell receptor beta chain. Assay: immunoSEQ multiplex PCR; the TCRdb copy retains only in-frame clones and omits some. The sample yields just over 350,000 clones, roughly 87% seen once. CDR1 LNHNV and CDR2 YYDKDF come from the germline V gene (reference sequence). The length of the CDR3 is 16 residues. The V segment lost 0 bases and the J segment 0 bases; nucleotides outside the gene matches: 4. These data originate in a study of blood T cell repertoires in COVID-19. What was sequenced was PBMCs or T cells enriched from blood (not recorded which). The chain has TRBV15 and TRBJ1-1, with TRBD1 matching over 7 bases. This TCR was recovered from a woman in her 30s who had recovered from COVID-19. In DNA, the CDR3 is TGTGCCACCAGCAGAGATTTCGACAGGGTGAACACTGAAGCTTTCTTT. Translation gives CATSRDFDRVNTEAFF.